Below, one T cell receptor beta chain is given with its context. The antigen is not known. The source of the sample is a study of OX40 agonist ivuxolimab in advanced cancers. About the study: Dose-escalation patients suffered from hepatocellular carcinoma, melanoma, renal cell or head and neck cancer. Points from the study as a whole: At doses 0.1 to 3.0 mg/kg, CD4+ and CD8+ clones expanded.

The CDR3 spans 14 residues. Looked up from germline, CDR1 is MGHRA and CDR2 is YSYEKL. Trimming left V 0 bases short and J 1 base short, with 6 bases between. The table came from immunoSEQ multiplex PCR; TCRdb's copy has only in-frame clones and leaves some out. The sample includes some 60,000 clones, around 86% of them seen just once. The sequences come from CD4+ or CD8+ T cells sorted from blood, collected in a trial of the OX40 agonist ivuxolimab. The TCR sequence derives from an adult with an advanced solid tumor such as melanoma, head and neck, liver or kidney cancer. The chain is built from TRBV4-1 and TRBJ1-2; D remains unclear. CDR3 nucleotide sequence: TGCGCCAGCAGCCAAGAAACACATAACTATGGCTACACCTTC. It translates to CASSQETHNYGYTF.